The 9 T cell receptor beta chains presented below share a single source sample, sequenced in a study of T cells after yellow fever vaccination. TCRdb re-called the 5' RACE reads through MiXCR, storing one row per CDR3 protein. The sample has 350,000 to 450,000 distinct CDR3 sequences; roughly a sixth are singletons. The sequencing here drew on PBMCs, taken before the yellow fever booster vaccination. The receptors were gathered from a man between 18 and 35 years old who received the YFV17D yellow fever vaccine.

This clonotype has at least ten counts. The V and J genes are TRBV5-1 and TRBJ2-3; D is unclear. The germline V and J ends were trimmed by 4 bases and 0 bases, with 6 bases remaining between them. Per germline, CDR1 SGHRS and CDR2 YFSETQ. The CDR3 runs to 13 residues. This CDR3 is CASSRASTDTQYF. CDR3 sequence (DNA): TGCGCCAGCAGCAGGGCAAGCACAGATACGCAGTATTTT.

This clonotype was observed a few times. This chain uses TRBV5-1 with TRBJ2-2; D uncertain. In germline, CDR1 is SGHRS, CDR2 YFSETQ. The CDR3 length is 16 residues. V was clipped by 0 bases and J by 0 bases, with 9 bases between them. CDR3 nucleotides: TGCGCCAGCAGCTTGGACACCTCCGCGAACACCGGGGAGCTGTTTTTT. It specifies CASSLDTSANTGELFF.

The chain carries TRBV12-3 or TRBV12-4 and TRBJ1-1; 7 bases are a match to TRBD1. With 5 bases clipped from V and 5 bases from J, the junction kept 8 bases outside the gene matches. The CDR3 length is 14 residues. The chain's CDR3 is CASSRQGGLTEAFF. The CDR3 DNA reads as TGTGCCAGCAGTCGACAGGGTGGATTAACTGAAGCTTTCTTT.

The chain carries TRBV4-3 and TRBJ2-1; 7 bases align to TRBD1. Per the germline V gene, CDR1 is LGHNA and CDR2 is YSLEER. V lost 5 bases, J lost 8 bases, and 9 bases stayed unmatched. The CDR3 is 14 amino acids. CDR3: CASSFRQGGHEQFF. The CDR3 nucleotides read TGCGCCAGCAGCTTTAGACAGGGCGGGCATGAGCAGTTCTTC.

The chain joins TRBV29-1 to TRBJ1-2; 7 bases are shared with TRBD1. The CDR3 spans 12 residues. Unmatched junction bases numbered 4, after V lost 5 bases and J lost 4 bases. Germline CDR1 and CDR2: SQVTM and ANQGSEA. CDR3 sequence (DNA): TGCAGCGTTTCGCAGGGGGGCTATGGCTACACCTTC. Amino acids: CSVSQGGYGYTF.

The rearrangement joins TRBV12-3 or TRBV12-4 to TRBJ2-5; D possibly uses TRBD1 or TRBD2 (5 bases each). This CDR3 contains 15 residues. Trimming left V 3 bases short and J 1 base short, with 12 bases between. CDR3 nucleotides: TGTGCCAGCAGTTTGGAGTGGGGGACCCAAGAGACCCAGTACTTC. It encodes CASSLEWGTQETQYF.

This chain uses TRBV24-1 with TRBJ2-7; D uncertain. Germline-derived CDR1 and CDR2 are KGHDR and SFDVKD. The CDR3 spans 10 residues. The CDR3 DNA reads TGTGCCACCAGTGGTTGGGGAAAAGACGTC. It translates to CATSGWGKDV.

The chain's CDR3 is CSAQDRSHQPQHF. DNA of the CDR3: TGCAGTGCTCAAGACAGGTCACATCAGCCCCAGCATTTT. The chain employs TRBV20-1 and TRBJ1-5, with TRBD1 as a possible D gene (6 bases). Trimming pared 5 bases from V and 5 bases from J, leaving 13 bases between. The CDR3 sequence is 13 residues long. The V gene's germline CDR1 is DFQATT and CDR2 SNEGSKA (reference sequence).

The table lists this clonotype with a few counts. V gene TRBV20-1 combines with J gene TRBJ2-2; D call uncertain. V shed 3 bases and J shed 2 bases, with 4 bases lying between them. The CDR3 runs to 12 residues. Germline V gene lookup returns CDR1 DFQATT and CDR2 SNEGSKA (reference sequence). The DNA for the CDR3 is TGCAGTGCTAGGACAAACACCGGGGAGCTGTTTTTT. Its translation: CSARTNTGELFF.